Shown below are 18 T cell receptor beta chains from a single sample sequenced in a study of blood T cell repertoires in COVID-19. Repertoires were generated with immunoSEQ multiplex PCR, while TCRdb's copy carries only in-frame clones and drops some. The repertoire has under 350,000 clones, about four fifths of them found once; the top ten carry 8% to 9.5%. Sequencing input: peripheral blood. These receptors originate from a woman aged 45-65 years who had recovered from COVID-19.

This clone was detected only once. This chain uses TRBV30 with TRBJ2-3, with D unresolved. The CDR3 is 13 amino acids. Per the germline V gene, CDR1 is GTSNPN and CDR2 is SVGIG (reference sequence). Trimming removed 2 bases at V and 4 bases at J, with 10 bases between. The CDR3 sequence: CAWSLRSPDTQYF. The DNA of the CDR3 is TGTGCCTGGAGTTTGAGGTCCCCAGATACGCAGTATTTT.

The chain joins TRBV7-2 to TRBJ1-5; TRBD1 is a possible D gene (6 bases). The V gene's germline CDR1 is SGHTA and CDR2 FQGNSA. The CDR3 contains 13 residues. V lost 1 base to trimming and J lost 6 bases, with 7 bases between them. This chain's CDR3 is CASSLEQGQPQHF. DNA for the CDR3: TGTGCCAGCAGCTTAGAACAGGGTCAGCCCCAGCATTTT.

V usage is TRBV7-9 and J usage is TRBJ1-1; D possibly corresponds to TRBD1 (6 bases). V was shortened by 2 bases and J by 6 bases, with 13 bases between the two germline ends. The germline V gene has CDR1 SEHNR and CDR2 FQNEAQ (reference sequence). CDR3 length equals 14 residues. CDR3 amino acids: CASSLRTVGPEAFF. The DNA for the CDR3 is TGTGCCAGCAGCTTAAGGACAGTAGGACCTGAAGCTTTCTTT.

The chain uses TRBV9 and TRBJ2-2; 11 bases match TRBD2. CDR3 length: 18 residues. J was trimmed by 2 bases and V by 4 bases; bases with no gene match: 10. The germline V gene encodes CDR1 SGDLS and CDR2 YYNGEE. CDR3 loop: CASSPPSGGSPNTGELFF. In DNA form, the CDR3 reads TGTGCCAGCAGCCCGCCTAGCGGGGGGTCCCCCAACACCGGGGAGCTGTTTTTT. Based on the CDR3 plus reference TRBV9 and TRBJ2-2, the full variable domain is DSGVTQTPKHLITATGQRVTLRCSPRSGDLSVYWYQQSLDQGLQFLIQYYNGEERAKGNILERFSAQQFPDLHSELNLSSLELGDSALYFCASSPPSGGSPNTGELFFGEGSRLTVL.

The V gene is TRBV5-1, the J gene TRBJ2-1; 7 nucleotides align to TRBD1. There are 15 residues in the CDR3. CDR1 and CDR2 from the germline V gene are SGHRS and YFSETQ. V shed 1 base and J 0 bases; nucleotides not matched to a gene: 1. The CDR3 protein is CASSLRDSSYNEQFF. CDR3 sequence (DNA): TGCGCCAGCAGCTTGAGGGACAGCTCCTACAATGAGCAGTTCTTC. The full variable domain, completed using reference TRBV5-1 and TRBJ2-1, is KAGVTQTPRYLIKTRGQQVTLSCSPISGHRSVSWYQQTPGQGLQFLFEYFSETQRNKGNFPGRFSGRQFSNSRSEMNVSTLELGDSALYLCASSLRDSSYNEQFFGPGTRLTVL.

The rearrangement joins TRBV6-2 or TRBV6-3 to TRBJ1-6, with 7 nucleotides matching TRBD1. Germline loops: CDR1 MNHEY, CDR2 SVGEGT. The length of the CDR3 is 14 residues. V was pared by 4 bases and J by 9 bases, with 6 bases of the junction left unmatched. In DNA, the CDR3 is TGTGCCAGCAGTTCTAAGGGGGCCAGTTCACCCCTCCACTTT. Translation: CASSSKGASSPLHF.

This sequence joins TRBV30 and TRBJ2-1, with 8 positions matching TRBD2. This CDR3 spans 14 amino acids. CDR1 and CDR2 (germline): GTSNPN, SVGIG (reference sequence). Unmatched junction bases numbered 9, after V lost 2 bases and J lost 9 bases. The CDR3 DNA follows: TGTGCCTGGAGTATCGGGACTAGTGTGAGTGAGCAGTTCTTC. It translates to CAWSIGTSVSEQFF.

The chain has TRBV2 and TRBJ1-4, with 9 positions matching TRBD1. V trimming: 5 bases; J trimming: 0 bases; junction bases outside the gene matches: 4. The CDR3 covers 16 residues. From germline, CDR1 is SNHLY and CDR2 FYNNEI. CDR3: CASSKQGAATNEKLFF. In nucleotides, the CDR3 is TGTGCCAGCAGTAAACAGGGGGCAGCAACTAATGAAAAACTGTTTTTT.

This clone has just one count. The chain combines TRBV19 with TRBJ2-6; D is unclear. CDR3 size: 13 residues. The germline V gene encodes CDR1 LNHDA and CDR2 SQIVND (reference sequence). The germline V and J ends were trimmed by 6 bases and 4 bases, with 7 bases remaining between them. Written as DNA, the CDR3 is TGTGCCAGTAGACAGTCCGGGGCCAACGTCCTGACTTTC. Residues: CASRQSGANVLTF.

This clone was seen once. The chain links TRBV7-8 to TRBJ1-1; 8 positions match TRBD1. CDR1 and CDR2 (germline): SGHVS, FQNEAQ. The V and J ends lost 3 bases and 3 bases, in that order; junction bases with no gene match: 6. The CDR3 is 15 residues long. In DNA, the CDR3 is TGTGCCAGCAGCTTCCGCAGGGGGCCGGACACTGAAGCTTTCTTT. Translation: CASSFRRGPDTEAFF. Filled out from reference TRBV7-8 and TRBJ1-1, the complete variable domain reads GAGVSQSPRYKVAKRGQDVALRCDPISGHVSLFWYQQALGQGPEFLTYFQNEAQLDKSGLPSDRFFAERPEGSVSTLKIQRTQQEDSAVYLCASSFRRGPDTEAFFGQGTRLTVV.

The chain employs TRBV5-3 and TRBJ2-7, with 10 nucleotides matching TRBD1. TRBV5-3 is reported as an ORF; its role is uncertain. This CDR3 comprises 14 residues. V trimming: 4 bases; J trimming: 4 bases; junction bases outside the gene matches: 5. The CDR3, as DNA: TGTGCCAGAAGCGTCCGGGACAGGGGATACGAGCAGTACTTC. This encodes CARSVRDRGYEQYF.

The rearrangement joins TRBV5-1 to TRBJ1-4; 7 nucleotides agree with TRBD1. The CDR3 loop spans 15 amino acids. CDR1 and CDR2 (germline): SGHRS, YFSETQ. V shed 5 bases and J 0 bases; nucleotides not matched to a gene: 4. CDR3 region: CASRPTGATNEKLFF. DNA of the CDR3: TGCGCCAGCAGACCCACAGGGGCAACTAATGAAAAACTGTTTTTT.

The V and J genes are TRBV7-6 and TRBJ2-5; tentative D call: TRBD2 (7 bases). Trimming removed 5 bases at V and 4 bases at J, with 20 bases between. The CDR3 has 16 amino acids. From germline, CDR1 is SGHVS and CDR2 FNYEAQ. The CDR3 sequence is CASSRAAAGALETQYF. The CDR3 DNA follows: TGTGCCAGCAGCCGGGCGGCCGCGGGGGCTTTAGAGACCCAGTACTTC.

The J gene is TRBJ2-7, the V gene TRBV28, with 8 bases lining up with TRBD2. The junction had 8 bases not matched to a gene; V was cut back by 6 bases and J by 4 bases. This CDR3 region has 14 residues. Germline V gives CDR1 MDHEN, CDR2 SYDVKM. CDR3 region: CASRERGGRYEQYF. CDR3 DNA sequence: TGTGCCAGCAGAGAACGGGGGGGCCGATACGAGCAGTACTTC.

The chain employs TRBV7-2 and TRBJ2-5; 10 bases align to TRBD2. Losses at the gene ends were 1 base for V and 0 bases for J; bases not matched to a gene: 5. From germline, CDR1 is SGHTA and CDR2 FQGNSA. The CDR3 extends over 17 amino acids. CDR3 amino acids: CASSLVLAGAHQETQYF. In DNA form, the CDR3 reads TGTGCCAGCAGCTTAGTCCTAGCGGGAGCCCACCAAGAGACCCAGTACTTC. The complete variable domain, with remaining parts taken from reference TRBV7-2 and TRBJ2-5, reads GAGVSQSPSNKVTEKGKDVELRCDPISGHTALYWYRQSLGQGLEFLIYFQGNSAPDKSGLPSDRFSAERTGGSVSTLTIQRTQQEDSAVYLCASSLVLAGAHQETQYFGPGTRLLVL.

This clone was picked up a small number of times. The chain combines TRBV7-3 with TRBJ1-1; a weak D match, TRBD1 (6 bases). This CDR3 has 14 residues. V gave up 2 bases and J gave up 1 base, with 8 bases separating them. From germline, CDR1 is SGHTA and CDR2 FQGTGA. The CDR3 spells CASSLEQGNTEAFF. The CDR3 DNA sequence: TGTGCCAGCAGCTTAGAACAGGGGAACACTGAAGCTTTCTTT.

Here the CDR3 DNA reads TGTGCCACCAGTGACCAGGGACAGGGGGCAATTGAGCAGTTCTTC. It encodes CATSDQGQGAIEQFF. The chain is built from TRBV24-1 and TRBJ2-1, with 12 bases matching TRBD1. Germline lookup yields CDR1 KGHDR and CDR2 SFDVKD. This CDR3 spans 15 amino acids. V shed 4 bases, J shed 9 bases, and the junction held 6 bases outside the gene matches.

This clone showed up just once. The chain combines TRBV6-2 or TRBV6-3 with TRBJ2-1; 7 bases are a match to TRBD1. V lost 2 bases and J lost 5; bases outside the gene matches: 6. There are 15 residues in the CDR3. Per the germline V gene, CDR1 is MNHEY and CDR2 is SVGEGT. CDR3 nucleotide sequence: TGTGCCAGCAGTTACCGGGACAGAGTTCACAATGAGCAGTTCTTC. Translated, it gives CASSYRDRVHNEQFF.